This T cell receptor (beta chain) was recorded in a study of blood T cell repertoires in COVID-19 (dated by TCRdb to 2018 to 2020). Background on the whole study: Samples covering the acute and convalescent phases of COVID-19 were provided by collaborators in the United States, Italy and Spain. The repertoires were made available in a free public database intended to serve as a resource for research on the immune response to SARS-CoV-2. HLA class I and class II types, where available, came from metadata supplied by the sample provider rather than from assay-based typing. Subjects who had been exposed to COVID-19, were actively infected with it, or had recovered from it provided the deeply sampled blood TCRbeta repertoires that made up the dataset. The prospective study material was composed of cDNA or gDNA derived from T cells, B-cell-depleted T cells, or PBMCs. Samples came from the ongoing ImmuneRACE study (first 160 participants) plus 1,254 subjects from 6 global collaborators. Sample metadata almost always included a de-identified subject ID, COVID-19 status, age in years and sex. Points the paper makes about the study in general: Clinical and demographic metadata were provided uncurated, with the amount varying by source and participant.

Measured from the cysteine to the phenylalanine, the CDR3 is 14 residues long. Only the CDR3 DNA is retained, 42 bases long and in frame from the first base. Based on the germline V gene, the CDR1 and CDR2 sequences are MGHDK and SYGVNS. Ends trimmed: V by 4 bases, J by 2 bases; bases unmatched to a gene: 2. The immunoSEQ Assay, a bias-controlled multiplex PCR, was used to amplify TCRbeta CDR3 regions from genomic DNA. In the paper's pipeline: Nucleated cell counts per sample were estimated from amplification of reference gene primers within the assay. Sequence reads were collapsed and filtered to measure the absolute abundance of every unique TCRbeta CDR3 rearrangement. For each sample, productive Simpson clonality was calculated as the square root of Simpson's diversity index over productive rearrangements. TCRdb took this table from immuneACCESS and kept in-frame rearrangements with V and J called. Such tables lack part of the clones; where checked against another copy, unresolved V genes explain under half of the gap, and the rest is unexplained. That table furnishes V, J and clone size, whereas the DNA furnished D and trimming. The sample yields some 250,000 clones; 88% were counted once. Just under 0.8% of the sample goes to the ten largest clones.

This clone was counted only a few times. The antigen it binds to is not known. One base away there is no much larger clone; base qualities are not given. Distinct nucleotide sequences in the sample also encode this CDR3. Collaborating institutions collected whole blood in K2EDTA tubes following their own protocols. For TCRbeta analysis, collaborators shipped samples as frozen whole blood, isolated PBMCs, or DNA extracted from either of those sample types. This TCR was recovered from a young woman with acute or convalescent COVID-19. Recombination joined TRBV25-1 with TRBJ1-5; 7 junctional bases match TRBD1. Sequencing input: peripheral blood. The sequence in DNA is TGTGCCAGCAGTGGGACAGGAGGCAATCAGCCCCAGCATTTT. Its protein reads: CASSGTGGNQPQHF.